The source of this T cell receptor beta chain is a study of T cell repertoires in cytomegalovirus infection. About the study: Indications came from public TCR beta signatures; they pointed to CMV infection and to a matching HLA type. Findings and limits, study-wide: HLA-C-restricted, CMV-specific TCR beta clonotypes were dominant ex vivo.

TCRdb itself ran the reads through MiXCR, one entry per CDR3 protein. This table holds some 70,000 distinct CDR3 sequences, around 21% found once. V trimming: 5 bases; J trimming: 5 bases; junction bases outside the gene matches: 4. CDR1 is SGHTA and CDR2 is FQGNSA in the germline V gene. The CDR3 has 14 residues. This clonotype came up many times. Its specificity is unknown. V is TRBV7-2 and J is TRBJ2-5, with 11 bases fitting TRBD2. The TCR comes from a human donor in good health (CMV status not recorded). Some clones in this sample may be carry-over from other donors' samples. Material for sequencing was PBMCs, sequenced either directly or after in vitro stimulation (not recorded which). CDR3 coding DNA: TGTGCCAGCAGCCCTACTAGCGGGGGTGAGACCCAGTACTTC. It specifies CASSPTSGGETQYF.